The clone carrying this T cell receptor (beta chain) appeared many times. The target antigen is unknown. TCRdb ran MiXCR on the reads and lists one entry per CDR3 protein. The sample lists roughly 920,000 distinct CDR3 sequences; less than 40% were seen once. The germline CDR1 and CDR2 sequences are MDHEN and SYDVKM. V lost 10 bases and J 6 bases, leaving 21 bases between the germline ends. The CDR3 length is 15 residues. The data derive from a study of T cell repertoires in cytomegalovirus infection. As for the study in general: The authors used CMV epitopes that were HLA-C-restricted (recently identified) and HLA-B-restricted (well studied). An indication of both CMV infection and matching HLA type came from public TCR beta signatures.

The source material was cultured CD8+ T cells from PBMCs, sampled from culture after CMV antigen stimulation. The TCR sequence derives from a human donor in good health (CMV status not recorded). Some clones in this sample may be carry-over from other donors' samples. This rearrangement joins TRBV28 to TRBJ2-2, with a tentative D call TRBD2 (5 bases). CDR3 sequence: CATSLEEDGAGELFF. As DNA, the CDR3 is TGTGCCACATCTTTAGAAGAGGACGGGGCCGGGGAGCTGTTTTTT.